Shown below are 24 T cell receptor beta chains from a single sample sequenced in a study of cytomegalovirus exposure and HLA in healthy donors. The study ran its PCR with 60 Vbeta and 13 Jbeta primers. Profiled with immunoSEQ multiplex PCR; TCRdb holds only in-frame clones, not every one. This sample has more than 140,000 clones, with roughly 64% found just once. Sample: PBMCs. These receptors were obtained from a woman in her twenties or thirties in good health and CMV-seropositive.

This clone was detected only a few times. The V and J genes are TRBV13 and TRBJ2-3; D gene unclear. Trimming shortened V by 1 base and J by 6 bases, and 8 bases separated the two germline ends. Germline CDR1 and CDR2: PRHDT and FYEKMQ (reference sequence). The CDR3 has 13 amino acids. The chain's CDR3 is CASSLAGSDTQYF. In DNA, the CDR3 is TGTGCCAGCAGCTTAGCAGGATCGGATACGCAGTATTTT. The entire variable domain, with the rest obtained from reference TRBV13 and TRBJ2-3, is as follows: AAGVIQSPRHLIKEKRETATLKCYPIPRHDTVYWYQQGPGQDPQFLISFYEKMQSDKGSIPDRFSAQQFSDYHSELNMSSLELGDSALYFCASSLAGSDTQYFGPGTRLTVL.

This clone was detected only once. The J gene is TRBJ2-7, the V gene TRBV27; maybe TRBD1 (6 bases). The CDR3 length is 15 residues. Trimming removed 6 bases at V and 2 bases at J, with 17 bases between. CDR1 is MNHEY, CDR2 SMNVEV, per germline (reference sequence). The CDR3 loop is CASRVDRMTAYEQYF. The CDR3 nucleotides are TGTGCCAGCAGGGTGGACAGAATGACCGCCTACGAGCAGTACTTC.

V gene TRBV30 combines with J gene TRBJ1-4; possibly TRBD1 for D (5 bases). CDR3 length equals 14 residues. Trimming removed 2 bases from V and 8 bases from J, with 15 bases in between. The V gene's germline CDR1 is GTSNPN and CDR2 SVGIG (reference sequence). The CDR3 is CAWSTSGYAEKLFF. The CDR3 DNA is TGTGCCTGGAGTACGTCAGGGTACGCAGAAAAACTGTTTTTT.

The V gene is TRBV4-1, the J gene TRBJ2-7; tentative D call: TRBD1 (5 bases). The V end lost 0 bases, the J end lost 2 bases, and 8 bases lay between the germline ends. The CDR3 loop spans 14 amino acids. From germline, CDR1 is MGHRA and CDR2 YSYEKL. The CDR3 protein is CASSQEQGAYEQYF. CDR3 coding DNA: TGCGCCAGCAGCCAAGAGCAGGGTGCCTACGAGCAGTACTTC.

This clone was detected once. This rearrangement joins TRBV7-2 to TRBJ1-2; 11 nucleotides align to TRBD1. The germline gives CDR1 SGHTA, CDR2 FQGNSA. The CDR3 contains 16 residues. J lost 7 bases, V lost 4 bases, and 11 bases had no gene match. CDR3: CASSSSRDRGFGGYTF. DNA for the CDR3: TGTGCCAGCAGCTCAAGCCGGGACAGGGGGTTCGGTGGCTACACCTTC.

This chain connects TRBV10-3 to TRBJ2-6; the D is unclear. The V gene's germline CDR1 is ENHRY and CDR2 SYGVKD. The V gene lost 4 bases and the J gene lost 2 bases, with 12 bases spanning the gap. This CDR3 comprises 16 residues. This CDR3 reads CAISGSTRTGANVLTF. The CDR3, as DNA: TGTGCCATCAGTGGGTCAACACGAACTGGGGCCAACGTCCTGACTTTC.

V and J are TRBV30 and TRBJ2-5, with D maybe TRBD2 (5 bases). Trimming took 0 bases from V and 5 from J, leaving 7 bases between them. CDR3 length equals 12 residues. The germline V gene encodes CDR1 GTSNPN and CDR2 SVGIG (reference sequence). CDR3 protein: CAWSVRGETQYF. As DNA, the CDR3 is TGTGCCTGGAGTGTAAGAGGGGAGACCCAGTACTTC.

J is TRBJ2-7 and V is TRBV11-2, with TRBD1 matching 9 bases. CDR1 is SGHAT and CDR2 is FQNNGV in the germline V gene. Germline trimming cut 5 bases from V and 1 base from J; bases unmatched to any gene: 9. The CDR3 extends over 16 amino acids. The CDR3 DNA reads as TGTGCCAGCAGCCCCCGGGACAGGGTGTTTTCCTACGAGCAGTACTTC. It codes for CASSPRDRVFSYEQYF. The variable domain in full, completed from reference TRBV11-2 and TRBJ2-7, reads EAGVAQSPRYKIIEKRQSVAFWCNPISGHATLYWYQQILGQGPKLLIQFQNNGVVDDSQLPKDRFSAERLKGVDSTLKIQPAKLEDSAVYLCASSPRDRVFSYEQYFGPGTRLTVT.

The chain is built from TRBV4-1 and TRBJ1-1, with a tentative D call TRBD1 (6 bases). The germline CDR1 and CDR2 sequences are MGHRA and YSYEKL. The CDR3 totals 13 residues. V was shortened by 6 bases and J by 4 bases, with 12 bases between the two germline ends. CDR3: CASSPGGGTEAFF. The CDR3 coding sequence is TGCGCCAGCAGTCCGGGAGGGGGCACTGAAGCTTTCTTT.

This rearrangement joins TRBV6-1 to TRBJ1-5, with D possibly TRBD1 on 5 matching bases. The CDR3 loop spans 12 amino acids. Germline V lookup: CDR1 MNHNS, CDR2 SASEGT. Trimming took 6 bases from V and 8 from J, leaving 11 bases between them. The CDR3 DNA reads TGTGCCAGCAGGGGGGGAGTAAAGCCCCAGCATTTT. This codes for CASRGGVKPQHF.

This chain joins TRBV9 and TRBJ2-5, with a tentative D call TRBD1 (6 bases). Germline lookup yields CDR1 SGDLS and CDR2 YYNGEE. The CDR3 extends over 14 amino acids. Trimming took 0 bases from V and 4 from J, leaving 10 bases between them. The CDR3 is CASSVDWGRETQYF. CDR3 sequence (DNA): TGTGCCAGCAGCGTAGACTGGGGGCGAGAGACCCAGTACTTC.

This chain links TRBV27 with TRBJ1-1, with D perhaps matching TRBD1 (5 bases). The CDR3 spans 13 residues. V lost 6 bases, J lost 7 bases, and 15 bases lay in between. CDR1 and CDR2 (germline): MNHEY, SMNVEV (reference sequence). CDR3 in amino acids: CASSPYRGGEAFF. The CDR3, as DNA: TGTGCCAGCAGCCCGTATAGGGGCGGTGAAGCTTTCTTT.

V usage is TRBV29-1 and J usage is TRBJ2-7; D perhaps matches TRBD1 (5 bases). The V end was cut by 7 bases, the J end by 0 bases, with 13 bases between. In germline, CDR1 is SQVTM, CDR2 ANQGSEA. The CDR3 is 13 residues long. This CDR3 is CSAITGRSYEQYF. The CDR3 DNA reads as TGCAGCGCCATTACAGGCCGCTCCTACGAGCAGTACTTC.

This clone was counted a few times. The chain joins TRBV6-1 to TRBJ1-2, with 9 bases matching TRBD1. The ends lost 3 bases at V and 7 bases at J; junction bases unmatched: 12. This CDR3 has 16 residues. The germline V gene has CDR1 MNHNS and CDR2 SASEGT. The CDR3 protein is CASSDTQPGQGFGYTF. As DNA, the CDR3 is TGTGCCAGCAGTGATACTCAACCGGGACAGGGCTTTGGCTACACCTTC.

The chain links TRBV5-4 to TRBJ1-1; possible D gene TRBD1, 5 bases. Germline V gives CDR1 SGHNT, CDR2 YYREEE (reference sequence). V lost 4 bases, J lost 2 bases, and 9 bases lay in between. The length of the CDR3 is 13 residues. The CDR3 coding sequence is TGTGCCAGCAGCCGGGGGTCTAACACTGAAGCTTTCTTT. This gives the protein CASSRGSNTEAFF.

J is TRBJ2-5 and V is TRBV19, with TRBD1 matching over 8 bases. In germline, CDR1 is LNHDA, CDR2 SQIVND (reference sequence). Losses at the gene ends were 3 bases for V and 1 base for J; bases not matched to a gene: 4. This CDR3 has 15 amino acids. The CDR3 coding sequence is TGTGCCAGTAGTATCCAAGGACAGGGCCAAGAGACCCAGTACTTC. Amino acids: CASSIQGQGQETQYF.

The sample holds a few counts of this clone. CDR3 sequence reads: CASSLRSTSGPVGNEQFF. The CDR3 DNA sequence: TGCGCCAGCAGCTTGAGATCCACTAGCGGGCCAGTGGGCAATGAGCAGTTCTTC. The chain recombines TRBV5-1 with TRBJ2-1; 9 bases line up with TRBD2. The CDR3 is 18 residues long. Germline CDR1 SGHRS, CDR2 YFSETQ. The V and J ends lost 1 base and 6 bases, in that order; junction bases with no gene match: 14.

The CDR3 DNA sequence: TGTGCCAGCAGCTTAGGGACAGACTATGGCTACACCTTC. Translated, it gives CASSLGTDYGYTF. The chain is built from TRBV7-2 and TRBJ1-2, with D perhaps matching TRBD1 (6 bases). The CDR3 extends over 13 amino acids. Germline values: CDR1 SGHTA, CDR2 FQGNSA. The germline V and J ends were trimmed by 1 base and 3 bases, with 6 bases remaining between them.

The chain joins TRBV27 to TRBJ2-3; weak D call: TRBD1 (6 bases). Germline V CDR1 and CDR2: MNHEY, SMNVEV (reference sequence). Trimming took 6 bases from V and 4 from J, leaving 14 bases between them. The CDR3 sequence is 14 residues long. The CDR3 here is CASSLRGYADTQYF. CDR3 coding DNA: TGTGCCAGCAGCCTCAGGGGTTACGCAGATACGCAGTATTTT.

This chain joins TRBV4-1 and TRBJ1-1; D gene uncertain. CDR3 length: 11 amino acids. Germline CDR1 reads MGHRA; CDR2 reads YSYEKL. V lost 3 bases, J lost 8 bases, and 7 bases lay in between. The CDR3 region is CASSQSGEAFF. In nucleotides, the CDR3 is TGCGCCAGCAGCCAGTCCGGGGAAGCTTTCTTT.

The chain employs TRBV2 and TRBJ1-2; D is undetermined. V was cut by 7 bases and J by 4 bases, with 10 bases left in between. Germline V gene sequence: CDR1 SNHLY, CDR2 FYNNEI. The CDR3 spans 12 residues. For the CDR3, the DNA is TGTGCCAGCAACGGAGGCTCCTATGGCTACACCTTC. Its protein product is CASNGGSYGYTF.

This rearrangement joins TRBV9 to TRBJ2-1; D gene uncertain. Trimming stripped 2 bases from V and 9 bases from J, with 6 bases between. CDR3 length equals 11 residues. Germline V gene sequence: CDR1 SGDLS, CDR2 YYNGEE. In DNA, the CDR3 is TGTGCCAGCAGCGTCGGTGGTGAGCAGTTCTTC. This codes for CASSVGGEQFF.

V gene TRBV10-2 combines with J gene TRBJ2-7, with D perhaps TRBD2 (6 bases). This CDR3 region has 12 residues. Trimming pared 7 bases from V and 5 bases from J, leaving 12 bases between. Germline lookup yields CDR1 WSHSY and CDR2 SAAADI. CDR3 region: CASTASADEQYF. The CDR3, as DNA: TGCGCCAGCACGGCTAGCGCGGACGAGCAGTACTTC.

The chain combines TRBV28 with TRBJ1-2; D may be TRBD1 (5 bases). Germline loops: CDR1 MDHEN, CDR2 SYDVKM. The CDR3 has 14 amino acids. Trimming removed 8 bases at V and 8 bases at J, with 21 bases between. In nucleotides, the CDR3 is TGTGCCAGCGCAATTTCGACAGTCGTGTGGGGCTACACCTTC. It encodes CASAISTVVWGYTF.